The 30 T cell receptor beta chains below were found in one sample sequenced in a study of control samples from healthy donors and cancer patients. Data came from immunoSEQ multiplex PCR; TCRdb stores just in-frame clones and leaves some out. This sample has about 97,000 clones; just over 90% occur once, and the top ten carry 2% to 3%. The sample taken for sequencing was blood. Source of these receptors: a woman aged 18-30 years in good health.

For this clone: Different DNA sequences within this sample yield the same CDR3. The gene calls are TRBV7-3 and TRBJ2-3; no clear D. V was trimmed by 2 bases and J by 1 base, leaving 4 bases between them. CDR1 and CDR2 from the germline V gene are SGHTA and FQGTGA. CDR3 size: 13 residues. CDR3 protein: CASSLQGTDTQYF. In nucleotides, the CDR3 is TGTGCCAGCAGCTTACAGGGCACAGATACGCAGTATTTT.

The genes are TRBV4-3 and TRBJ2-3; no definite D call. The germline CDR1 and CDR2 sequences are LGHNA and YSLEER. This CDR3 contains 16 residues. V shed 1 base and J shed 2 bases, with 13 bases lying between them. The CDR3 sequence is CASSQAVGPFTDTQYF. The CDR3 nucleotides are TGCGCCAGCAGCCAAGCAGTAGGGCCTTTCACAGATACGCAGTATTTT.

CDR3: CASTQSQGANSPLHF. The CDR3 DNA follows: TGTGCCAGCACCCAGTCCCAGGGGGCGAATTCACCCCTCCACTTT. This chain joins TRBV27 and TRBJ1-6; 8 nucleotides match TRBD1. CDR1 is MNHEY, CDR2 SMNVEV, per germline (reference sequence). V lost 7 bases and J lost 7; bases outside the gene matches: 9. The length of the CDR3 is 15 residues.

V is TRBV27 and J is TRBJ1-5; D may be TRBD1 (6 bases). Germline loops: CDR1 MNHEY, CDR2 SMNVEV (reference sequence). Trimming left V 5 bases short and J 0 bases short, with 8 bases between. The CDR3 is made up of 14 amino acids. This CDR3 is CASSRQDSNQPQHF. The CDR3 coding sequence is TGTGCCAGCAGTCGACAGGATAGCAATCAGCCCCAGCATTTT.

The chain combines TRBV12-3 or TRBV12-4 with TRBJ1-2; D remains unclear. This CDR3 comprises 13 residues. The germline V and J ends were trimmed by 5 bases and 0 bases, with 7 bases remaining between them. CDR3 DNA sequence: TGTGCCAGCAGTCAGACACCTAACTATGGCTACACCTTC. Residues: CASSQTPNYGYTF.

This clone was seen a single time. CDR3 bases: TGTGCCAGTAGCAGGACAGCCCAAGAGACCCAGTACTTC. Encoded protein: CASSRTAQETQYF. The genes are TRBV19 and TRBJ2-5; TRBD1 is a possible D gene (6 bases). The V end lost 6 bases, the J end lost 1 base, and 9 bases lay between the germline ends. CDR1 and CDR2 (germline): LNHDA, SQIVND (reference sequence). The CDR3 sequence is 13 residues long.

The V gene is TRBV27, the J gene TRBJ1-5; D is unclear. Germline CDR1 reads MNHEY; CDR2 reads SMNVEV (reference sequence). The CDR3 has 18 amino acids. Trimming took off 8 bases at V and 2 bases at J, with 25 bases between the two ends. CDR3 bases: TGTGCCAGCGGCCCCACCTACGGAATAGAGGTAGGCAATCAGCCCCAGCATTTT. This sequence encodes CASGPTYGIEVGNQPQHF.

The chain combines TRBV10-3 with TRBJ1-5, with TRBD1 matching 9 bases. Germline V lookup: CDR1 ENHRY, CDR2 SYGVKD. The CDR3 sequence is 12 residues long. V shed 10 bases and J 5 bases; nucleotides not matched to a gene: 3. The CDR3 bases are TGTGCCACATGGGACAGGGATCAGCCCCAGCATTTT. Residues: CATWDRDQPQHF.

This chain uses TRBV4-3 with TRBJ2-5, with a weak D call TRBD2 (7 bases). V gave up 2 bases and J gave up 1 base, with 20 bases separating them. The CDR3 length is 18 residues. Per germline, CDR1 LGHNA and CDR2 YSLEER. The CDR3: CASSQRTRTAGLQETQYF. The DNA of the CDR3 is TGCGCCAGCAGCCAACGAACCCGGACAGCGGGGCTCCAAGAGACCCAGTACTTC.

V gene TRBV29-1 combines with J gene TRBJ1-5; D is possibly TRBD1 (6 bases). V lost 5 bases and J 5 bases, leaving 28 bases between the germline ends. Per the germline V gene, CDR1 is SQVTM and CDR2 is ANQGSEA. The CDR3 extends over 18 amino acids. The CDR3 region has the DNA TGCAGCGTTTTTTGGGTTTGGGGGGCGGAGTGCAGTCATCAGCCCCAGCATTTT. As protein: CSVFWVWGAECSHQPQHF.

The chain couples TRBV3-1 (or the pseudogene TRBV3-2) to TRBJ2-5; either TRBD1 or TRBD2 may supply D (6 bases each). Trimming stripped 0 bases from V and 5 bases from J, with 13 bases between. Germline V CDR1 and CDR2: LGHDT, YNNKEL (reference sequence). This CDR3 is 15 amino acids long. CDR3 protein: CASSQDWGAGETQYF. CDR3 nucleotides: TGTGCCAGCAGCCAAGATTGGGGGGCAGGGGAGACCCAGTACTTC.

This clone was found once. J is TRBJ1-2 and V is TRBV28, with no clear D. The length of the CDR3 is 13 residues. Germline loops: CDR1 MDHEN, CDR2 SYDVKM. V was trimmed by 8 bases and J by 4 bases, leaving 14 bases between them. The CDR3, as DNA: TGTGCCAGCGGTACCTCTCCCCCCTATGGCTACACCTTC. It encodes CASGTSPPYGYTF.

V usage is TRBV21-1 and J usage is TRBJ2-7. TRBV21-1 is marked as a pseudogene. The CDR3 covers 11 residues. Here the CDR3 reads CASSKGRHLYF. CDR3 nucleotides: TGTGCCAGCAGCAAAGGCCGCCATTTGTACTTC.

The chain combines TRBV6-2 or TRBV6-3 with TRBJ2-7, with TRBD2 matching 12 bases. This CDR3 is 15 amino acids long. With 7 bases clipped from V and 0 bases from J, the junction kept 4 bases outside the gene matches. Germline lookup yields CDR1 MNHEY and CDR2 SVGEGT. CDR3 residues: CASNPTSGSSYEQYF. The CDR3 DNA reads TGTGCCAGCAACCCGACTAGCGGGAGCTCCTACGAGCAGTACTTC.

V and J are TRBV5-1 and TRBJ2-3; TRBD2 is a possible D gene (5 bases). Germline CDR1 SGHRS, CDR2 YFSETQ. This CDR3 comprises 14 residues. The V end lost 0 bases, the J end lost 2 bases, and 7 bases lay between the germline ends. The CDR3: CASSLAGTTDTQYF. The CDR3 nucleotides are TGCGCCAGCAGCTTGGCGGGAACCACAGATACGCAGTATTTT.

The chain combines TRBV28 with TRBJ2-7; 12 bases align to TRBD2. Germline-derived CDR1 and CDR2 are MDHEN and SYDVKM. The J segment lost 5 bases and the V segment lost 5 bases, leaving 7 bases of the junction unmatched. This CDR3 is built from 15 residues. CDR3 nucleotides: TGTGCCAGCAGTCCTCGACTAGCGGGAGCGGACGAGCAGTACTTC. Translation gives CASSPRLAGADEQYF.

This chain joins TRBV6-5 and TRBJ2-7, with TRBD2 as a possible D gene (5 bases). CDR3 length equals 15 residues. The germline gives CDR1 MNHEY, CDR2 SVGAGI. The V end lost 0 bases, the J end lost 7 bases, and 16 bases lay between the germline ends. CDR3 loop: CASSYSQRVSGEQYF. The CDR3 nucleotides are TGTGCCAGCAGTTACTCGCAAAGGGTCAGCGGTGAGCAGTACTTC.

The chain combines TRBV7-2 with TRBJ2-1, with 9 bases that match TRBD2. Germline CDR1 reads SGHTA; CDR2 reads FQGNSA. With V trimmed by 5 bases and J by 4 bases, 3 bases remained unmatched. CDR3 size: 14 residues. This CDR3 reads CASSMGLAYNEQFF. CDR3 DNA: TGTGCCAGCAGCATGGGACTAGCTTACAATGAGCAGTTCTTC.

DNA of the CDR3: TGTGCCAGTGGCCTCATGGTGAACACTGAAGCTTTCTTT. Protein sequence: CASGLMVNTEAFF. The chain uses TRBV19 and TRBJ1-1; no reliable D call. This CDR3 contains 13 residues. Per the germline V gene, CDR1 is LNHDA and CDR2 is SQIVND (reference sequence). V lost 8 bases, J lost 0 bases, and 10 bases lay in between. The whole variable domain, filled in from reference TRBV19 and TRBJ1-1, reads DGGITQSPKYLFRKEGQNVTLSCEQNLNHDAMYWYRQDPGQGLRLIYYSQIVNDFQKGDIAEGYSVSREKKESFPLTVTSAQKNPTAFYLCASGLMVNTEAFFGQGTRLTVV.

The chain has TRBV24-1 and TRBJ2-5; D not resolved. Germline CDR1 and CDR2: KGHDR and SFDVKD. CDR3 size: 13 residues. V lost 2 bases and J 4 bases, leaving 7 bases between the germline ends. This CDR3 is CATSDSTGETQYF. DNA for the CDR3: TGTGCCACCAGTGATTCGACGGGAGAGACCCAGTACTTC.

The sample holds one count of this clone. The J gene is TRBJ2-7, the V gene TRBV3-1 (or the pseudogene TRBV3-2); D perhaps matches TRBD2 (6 bases). This CDR3 is 15 amino acids long. Deletions cut 4 bases from V and 0 bases from J, with 13 bases between. CDR1 and CDR2 (germline): LGHDT, YNNKEL (reference sequence). This CDR3 is CASSPGTSYSYEQYF. In DNA form, the CDR3 reads TGTGCCAGCAGCCCCGGGACTTCTTACTCCTACGAGCAGTACTTC.

The chain employs TRBV7-8 and TRBJ2-1; D could derive from TRBD1 or TRBD2 (5 bases each). Per the germline V gene, CDR1 is SGHVS and CDR2 is FQNEAQ. The CDR3 covers 18 residues. V lost 2 bases and J 4 bases, leaving 21 bases between the germline ends. The CDR3 sequence is CASSLSPWVGTTYNEQFF. The CDR3 DNA sequence: TGTGCCAGCAGCTTAAGCCCGTGGGTGGGGACCACGTACAATGAGCAGTTCTTC.

This rearrangement joins TRBV24-1 to TRBJ2-2; 8 bases are a match to TRBD2. The germline CDR1 and CDR2 sequences are KGHDR and SFDVKD. The CDR3 runs 15 residues. With V trimmed by 5 bases and J by 7 bases, 8 bases remained unmatched. This CDR3 is CATSVPGSGGGELFF. The CDR3 coding sequence is TGTGCCACCAGTGTGCCGGGGAGCGGGGGCGGGGAGCTGTTTTTT.

The genes are TRBV30 and TRBJ2-1; no definite D call. Germline-derived CDR1 and CDR2 are GTSNPN and SVGIG (reference sequence). Between the trimmed V and J ends, which lost 0 bases and 10 bases, there was a span of 13 bases. The CDR3 totals 13 residues. This chain's CDR3 is CAWSVDTSQEQFF. CDR3 bases: TGTGCCTGGAGTGTAGACACTTCACAAGAGCAGTTCTTC.

In the case of this clone: Other DNA sequences in this sample translate to the same CDR3. The chain employs TRBV7-2 and TRBJ1-1; D remains unclear. CDR3 length: 13 amino acids. V lost 1 base and J 2 bases, leaving 5 bases between the germline ends. Germline V gene lookup returns CDR1 SGHTA and CDR2 FQGNSA. As DNA, the CDR3 is TGTGCCAGCAGCTTAGTACGAAACACTGAAGCTTTCTTT. This translates into CASSLVRNTEAFF.

The V call is TRBV2, the J call TRBJ1-2, with TRBD1 matching 10 bases. V shed 7 bases, J shed 4 bases, and the junction held 3 bases outside the gene matches. Germline V gene data show CDR1 as SNHLY and CDR2 as FYNNEI. The CDR3 covers 13 residues. This chain's CDR3 is CASKTGGSYGYTF. CDR3 in DNA: TGTGCCAGCAAGACAGGGGGCAGCTATGGCTACACCTTC.

The count of this clone is one. The chain uses TRBV28 and TRBJ1-1; no clear D. Germline V gene lookup returns CDR1 MDHEN and CDR2 SYDVKM. The CDR3 covers 14 residues. Between the trimmed V and J ends, which lost 5 bases and 5 bases, there was a span of 15 bases. Here the CDR3 DNA reads TGTGCCAGCAGTCCCCCCGCCCTAGGGACTGAAGCTTTCTTT. Its protein product is CASSPPALGTEAFF. Based on the CDR3 plus reference TRBV28 and TRBJ1-1, the full variable domain is DVKVTQSSRYLVKRTGEKVFLECVQDMDHENMFWYRQDPGLGLRLIYFSYDVKMKEKGDIPEGYSVSREKKERFSLILESASTNQTSMYLCASSPPALGTEAFFGQGTRLTVV.

V gene TRBV12-3 or TRBV12-4 combines with J gene TRBJ2-7; D gene uncertain. The V end lost 6 bases, the J end lost 3 bases, and 6 bases lay between the germline ends. The CDR3 is 11 amino acids. CDR3: CASSPDYEQYF. CDR3 in DNA: TGTGCCAGCAGCCCCGACTACGAGCAGTACTTC.

This clone was seen a single time. The chain recombines TRBV28 with TRBJ1-3, with TRBD1 matching over 9 bases. CDR1 is MDHEN and CDR2 is SYDVKM in the germline V gene. V lost 6 bases, J lost 0 bases, and 3 bases stayed unmatched. The CDR3 extends over 15 amino acids. For the CDR3, the DNA is TGTGCCAGCAGCCCGACAGGGGGCTCTGGAAACACCATATATTTT. This encodes CASSPTGGSGNTIYF. Filled out from reference TRBV28 and TRBJ1-3, the complete variable domain reads DVKVTQSSRYLVKRTGEKVFLECVQDMDHENMFWYRQDPGLGLRLIYFSYDVKMKEKGDIPEGYSVSREKKERFSLILESASTNQTSMYLCASSPTGGSGNTIYFGEGSWLTVV.

CDR3: CASSYSLAAYNEQFF. The DNA of the CDR3 is TGTGCCAGCAGTTACTCACTAGCGGCCTACAATGAGCAGTTCTTC. The V call is TRBV13, the J call TRBJ2-1, with 8 bases lining up with TRBD2. The CDR3 consists of 15 residues. The V segment lost 6 bases and the J segment 2 bases; nucleotides outside the gene matches: 6. In germline, CDR1 is PRHDT, CDR2 FYEKMQ (reference sequence).